One and the same sample provided the 5 T cell receptor beta chains below, sequenced in a study of shared clonotypes between healthy human individuals. Using immunoSEQ multiplex PCR, the repertoire was profiled, and TCRdb retains in-frame clones only, with some absent. The sample comprises under 2,500,000 clones, approximately 94% of which are singletons, and less than 0.15% rests with the top ten. Sequencing was done on a sample of naive CD4+ T cells sorted from blood. Regarding subset: CD45RA+ positively selected. The receptors were gathered from a young man in good health.

In nucleotides, the CDR3 is TGCAGCGTGGGACTAGCGGGGAGTACTAGCACAGATACGCAGTATTTT. It yields the protein CSVGLAGSTSTDTQYF. This chain uses TRBV29-1 with TRBJ2-3, with 13 bases identical to TRBD2. The CDR3 totals 16 residues. J was trimmed by 0 bases and V by 6 bases; bases with no gene match: 6. Germline CDR1 and CDR2: SQVTM and ANQGSEA.

V gene TRBV28 combines with J gene TRBJ2-7; 8 bases agree with TRBD2. The CDR3 spans 14 residues. Per the germline V gene, CDR1 is MDHEN and CDR2 is SYDVKM. V trimming: 8 bases; J trimming: 1 base; junction bases outside the gene matches: 7. CDR3 nucleotides: TGTGCCAGCGCTAGGAGCGGGGGATCCTACGAGCAGTACTTC. It is translated as CASARSGGSYEQYF.

Concerning this clone itself: The same CDR3 can be traced to other DNA sequences in this sample. The chain links TRBV9 to TRBJ1-3; D is unclear. The CDR3 contains 15 residues. Germline CDR1 and CDR2: SGDLS and YYNGEE. The V and J ends lost 0 bases and 0 bases respectively, with 7 bases between them. As DNA, the CDR3 is TGTGCCAGCAGCGTAGAAGGTTTCTCTGGAAACACCATATATTTT. It yields the protein CASSVEGFSGNTIYF.

V and J are TRBV10-3 and TRBJ2-1, with D possibly being TRBD2 (6 bases). The V end was cut by 6 bases, the J end by 0 bases, with 15 bases between. The CDR3 runs to 16 residues. Per the germline V gene, CDR1 is ENHRY and CDR2 is SYGVKD. The CDR3 reads CAIRIADSSSYNEQFF. The CDR3, as DNA: TGTGCCATCAGAATAGCGGACTCGAGCTCCTACAATGAGCAGTTCTTC.

The genes are TRBV25-1 and TRBJ1-5, with D possibly matching TRBD1 (5 bases). The V gene's germline CDR1 is MGHDK and CDR2 SYGVNS. V lost 3 bases to trimming and J lost 3 bases, with 21 bases between them. The length of the CDR3 is 18 residues. Written as DNA, the CDR3 is TGTGCCAGCAGTGATCGCACCCGAGTAGGGGATAACAATCAGCCCCAGCATTTT. The encoded protein is CASSDRTRVGDNNQPQHF.